This note documents a single T cell receptor (beta chain) sequence. As handled by the study authors: Counts of nucleated cells, estimated from reference gene primer amplification, were obtained. Sequencing used immunoSEQ multiplex PCR; TCRdb keeps in-frame clones, though not all of them. Clone size and the V and J calls come from that table; the DNA yielded D and trimming. The table lists about 150,000 clones, approximately 81% of them singletons. This record comes from a study of blood T cell repertoires in COVID-19. Across the study: COVID-19 samples, acute and convalescent, were from the United States, Italy and Spain. From T cells, B-cell-depleted T cells, or PBMCs came the material, which was cDNA or gDNA.

The CDR3 has 14 residues. Germline CDR1 is MNHEY and CDR2 is SVGAGI. V dropped 2 bases and J dropped 5 bases, with 13 bases sitting between them. This clonotype was obtained from a human donor in a cohort sampled during active COVID-19. Sequenced material: peripheral blood. This sequence joins TRBV6-5 and TRBJ2-7, with a possible D match to TRBD1 (6 bases). The CDR3 loop reads CASSYGGKGNEQYF. CDR3 DNA sequence: TGTGCCAGCAGTTACGGGGGCAAGGGGAACGAGCAGTACTTC.